These T cell receptor beta chains were read from a single sample in a study of blood T cell repertoires in COVID-19. Only in-frame clones appear in the TCRdb table, and some are missing; sequencing was by immunoSEQ multiplex PCR. Seen here are approximately 120,000 clones, roughly 79% observed once, and the top ten hold roughly 10%. Material for sequencing was peripheral blood. Receptor source: a human donor in a cohort sampled during active COVID-19. The CDR3 runs from the conserved cysteine through the conserved F or W.

TRBV7-9	TRBJ1-3	CASSVQGSGNTIYF
TRBV25-1	TRBJ2-7	CASSDSMVRTSSPYEQYF
TRBV7-8	TRBJ2-2	CASRPGGPLNTGELFF
TRBV30	TRBJ2-7	CACEWDYGYEQYF
TRBV9	TRBJ2-2	CASSVALVPNTGELFF
TRBV4-1	TRBJ2-7	CASSQQTPDREQYF
TRBV11-2	TRBJ1-1	CASSSDRGIAEAFF
TRBV28	TRBJ1-5	CASRRDRGKGQPQHF
TRBV5-1	TRBJ2-1	CASSPSGGINYNEQFF
TRBV20-1	TRBJ2-5	CSALLETQYF
TRBV6-6	TRBJ2-1	CASSYSRSGGVNEQFF
TRBV5-4	TRBJ2-3	CASSYGVSTDTQYF
TRBV4-1	TRBJ1-1	CASSQEREMNTEAFF
TRBV6-5	TRBJ1-6	CASSYSPGGSGSPLHF
TRBV7-6	TRBJ1-4	CASSTRLEAEKLFF
TRBV5-1	TRBJ2-3	CASSAVAADTQYF
TRBV28	TRBJ2-7	CASSLDRVHEQYF
TRBV5-6	TRBJ1-1	CASSLSREGNTEAFF
TRBV4-1	TRBJ2-7	CASSQALAGAFPYEQYF
TRBV7-2	TRBJ2-1	CASSLVAVDEQFF
TRBV24-1	TRBJ1-4	CATPRGNEKLFF
TRBV11-2	TRBJ2-6	CASSPLLGANVLTF
TRBV30	TRBJ2-7	CAWSPGGGYEQYF
TRBV25-1	TRBJ1-1	CASSETNGERTEAFF
TRBV25-1	TRBJ1-5	CASSEDRGGSQPQHF
TRBV9	TRBJ2-1	CASSVTGGRGNEQFF
TRBV19	TRBJ2-5	CASSTGLAGVGETQYF
TRBV3-1/TRBV3-2	TRBJ1-1	CASSQRRVNTEAFF
TRBV2	TRBJ1-3	CASSMDRGIGNTIYF
TRBV5-6	TRBJ1-6	CASSLGAGVLVSPLHF
TRBV5-1	TRBJ2-5	CASSITDQETQYF
TRBV5-5	TRBJ2-3	CASSLTSVQDTQYF
TRBV10-3	TRBJ1-6	CAISGPTQSPLHF
TRBV5-4	TRBJ1-2	CASSSWTGVGYTF
TRBV27	TRBJ2-2	CASSKTGTGNTGELFF
TRBV4-1	TRBJ2-7	CASSQGTGETYEQYF
TRBV9	TRBJ1-3	CASSFRQGRGNTIYF